This is a list of T cell receptor beta chains from one sample in a study of shared clonotypes between healthy human individuals. Clones were read by immunoSEQ multiplex PCR, and TCRdb kept only the in-frame ones, dropping some. The profile shows some 2,000,000 clones, 90% to 97% of them singletons. Source material: naive CD4+ T cells sorted from blood. The receptors were gathered from a man between 18 and 35 years old in good health. The CDR3 runs from the conserved cysteine through the conserved F or W. D genes are given only for firm matches. Clone sizes are given selectively: once, few, many, or a class where the clone is expanded.

CDR3nt | CDR3aa | v_gene | abundance | j_gene | d_gene | len
TGTGCCAGCAGTGAAATAGGGACAGGGGCAAATTCACCCCTCCACTTT | CASSEIGTGANSPLHF | TRBV6-1 | NA | TRBJ1-6 | TRBD1 | 16
TGTGCCAGCAGTAGGGAGTCCCTCGGGTACAATGAGCAGTTCTTC | CASSRESLGYNEQFF | TRBV28 | NA | TRBJ2-1 | NA | 15
TGTGCCAGTAGTATTTCGCTGGGAGCTTTCTTT | CASSISLGAFF | TRBV19 | NA | TRBJ1-1 | NA | 11
TGTGCCAGCAGCTGGAGGGACAGGGGAGGCACCATATATTTT | CASSWRDRGGTIYF | TRBV5-6 | NA | TRBJ1-3 | TRBD1 | 14
TGTGCCAGCAGTTACTTGGGAGGGCACCTCCACTTT | CASSYLGGHLHF | TRBV6-5 | NA | TRBJ1-6 | NA | 12
TGTGCCTGGAGTGGGTTGACAGGGGGAGAGACCCAGTACTTC | CAWSGLTGGETQYF | TRBV30 | NA | TRBJ2-5 | TRBD1 | 14
TGCGCCAGCAGCTTCTCCGGGACAGGGTCCTACGAGCAGTACTTC | CASSFSGTGSYEQYF | TRBV5-1 | NA | TRBJ2-7 | TRBD1 | 15
TGTGCCAGCAGCTGGAACGCGGTGGGTAATCAGCCCCAGCATTTT | CASSWNAVGNQPQHF | TRBV7-2 | once | TRBJ1-5 | NA | 15
TGTGCCAGCAGCCTATATCAGAGGGGCTACAATGAGCAGTTCTTC | CASSLYQRGYNEQFF | TRBV7-2 | NA | TRBJ2-1 | NA | 15
TGTGCCAGCAGCTACCTGGACAGTCCGGCTGAAGCTTTCTTT | CASSYLDSPAEAFF | TRBV7-9 | NA | TRBJ1-1 | NA | 14
TGTGCCAGCAGTTTCGCGGGGAGCTCCTATAATTCACCCCTCCACTTT | CASSFAGSSYNSPLHF | TRBV6-5 | once | TRBJ1-6 | NA | 16
TGCGCCAGCAGCGGACAGGGAGCCGAAAAACTGTTTTTT | CASSGQGAEKLFF | TRBV5-1 | once | TRBJ1-4 | TRBD1 | 13
TGTGCCTGGAGTAAGGGGCGAAACTATGGCTACACCTTC | CAWSKGRNYGYTF | TRBV30 | NA | TRBJ1-2 | NA | 13
TGTGCCAGTAAGGTCCAGGGGAGGCATGAGCAGTTCTTC | CASKVQGRHEQFF | TRBV19 | NA | TRBJ2-1 | NA | 13
TGTGCCAGCAGCTTGGAGGTCGGCACCGGGGAGCTGTTTTTT | CASSLEVGTGELFF | TRBV5-4 | NA | TRBJ2-2 | NA | 14
TGTGCCAGCAGTGAACCCTGGGGTGGCGAGCAGTACTTC | CASSEPWGGEQYF | TRBV6-1 | NA | TRBJ2-7 | NA | 13
TGTGCCAGCACCCGGGACACCCAAGAGACCCAGTACTTC | CASTRDTQETQYF | TRBV2 | NA | TRBJ2-5 | NA | 13
TGTGCCTGGAGTGCTTGGGGGGCTTCCTTTGGCTACACCTTC | CAWSAWGASFGYTF | TRBV30 | NA | TRBJ1-2 | NA | 14
TGTGCCAGCATCCCCGGGACTGCCCGCGGGGAGACCCAGTACTTC | CASIPGTARGETQYF | TRBV11-2 | NA | TRBJ2-5 | NA | 15
TGTGCCAGCAGTGAGCGGGGGGTTGAATTCGGCGAGCAGTACTTC | CASSERGVEFGEQYF | TRBV2 | NA | TRBJ2-7 | TRBD2 | 15
TGTGCCTGGGCGAGGCAGGGTCTGGCACCCCTCCACTTT | CAWARQGLAPLHF | TRBV30 | NA | TRBJ1-6 | NA | 13
TGCGCCAGCAGCCGGACAGGCCAAGAGACCCAGTACTTC | CASSRTGQETQYF | TRBV5-1 | NA | TRBJ2-5 | TRBD1 | 13